Following are 8 T cell receptor beta chains from one sample sequenced in a study of blood T cell repertoires in COVID-19. Measured with immunoSEQ multiplex PCR; TCRdb has only the in-frame clones, and not every one. This table holds about 400,000 clones, around 86% found once. The sequencing sample was made of peripheral blood. These receptors came from a human donor in a cohort sampled during active COVID-19.

The chain joins TRBV7-2 to TRBJ2-7; D may be TRBD2 (6 bases). This CDR3 spans 14 amino acids. V gave up 3 bases and J gave up 4 bases, with 13 bases separating them. Germline CDR1 is SGHTA and CDR2 is FQGNSA. CDR3 sequence (DNA): TGTGCCAGCAGCTTCGGAGGGGCTTCTTACGAGCAGTACTTC. Amino acids: CASSFGGASYEQYF.

CDR3 sequence: CASSLPRRLGLGATNEKLFF. CDR3 DNA sequence: TGTGCCAGCAGCCTCCCGCGGAGGCTCGGGTTGGGTGCAACTAATGAAAAACTGTTTTTT. V usage is TRBV7-6 and J usage is TRBJ1-4; D uncertain. This CDR3 has 20 residues. CDR1 and CDR2 (germline): SGHVS, FNYEAQ. The V end was cut by 5 bases, the J end by 0 bases, with 25 bases between. The complete variable domain, with remaining parts taken from reference TRBV7-6 and TRBJ1-4, reads GAGVSQSPRYKVTKRGQDVALRCDPISGHVSLYWYRQALGQGPEFLTYFNYEAQQDKSGLPNDRFSAERPEGSISTLTIQRTEQRDSAMYRCASSLPRRLGLGATNEKLFFGSGTQLSVL.

The J gene is TRBJ2-1, the V gene TRBV19; 15 bases align to TRBD2. The CDR3 has 15 residues. Germline V gives CDR1 LNHDA, CDR2 SQIVND (reference sequence). Germline trimming cut 3 bases from V and 9 bases from J; bases unmatched to any gene: 3. This CDR3 reads CASSIGLAGGFEQFF. In DNA form, the CDR3 reads TGTGCCAGTAGTATCGGACTAGCGGGGGGGTTTGAGCAGTTCTTC. Drawing the rest from reference TRBV19 and TRBJ2-1, the complete variable domain is DGGITQSPKYLFRKEGQNVTLSCEQNLNHDAMYWYRQDPGQGLRLIYYSQIVNDFQKGDIAEGYSVSREKKESFPLTVTSAQKNPTAFYLCASSIGLAGGFEQFFGPGTRLTVL.

The chain is built from TRBV7-2 and TRBJ2-3; D perhaps matches TRBD2 (5 bases). CDR1 is SGHTA and CDR2 is FQGNSA in the germline V gene. The CDR3 totals 14 residues. The germline V and J ends were trimmed by 2 bases and 2 bases, with 8 bases remaining between them. The chain's CDR3 is CASSLSGPTDTQYF. The CDR3 DNA reads TGTGCCAGCAGCTTAAGCGGACCCACAGATACGCAGTATTTT.

V gene TRBV12-3 or TRBV12-4 combines with J gene TRBJ1-1; no clear D gene. The CDR3 is 13 residues long. The V end lost 8 bases, the J end lost 4 bases, and 14 bases lay between the germline ends. The CDR3 DNA reads as TGTGCCAGCCAATCTCCGGCGGGCACTGAAGCTTTCTTT. Its protein is CASQSPAGTEAFF.

The chain combines TRBV11-1 with TRBJ1-2, with 7 positions matching TRBD1. The length of the CDR3 is 15 residues. V dropped 4 bases and J dropped 3; count of bases not matched to a gene: 8. From germline, CDR1 is SGHAT and CDR2 FQDESV (reference sequence). The CDR3 region has the DNA TGTGCCAGCAGCTCCTCAACGACAGGGCACTATGGCTACACCTTC. It translates to CASSSSTTGHYGYTF.

This chain joins TRBV7-9 and TRBJ1-2; no definite D call. This CDR3 is 12 amino acids long. Germline values: CDR1 SEHNR, CDR2 FQNEAQ (reference sequence). The V end was cut by 4 bases, the J end by 7 bases, with 10 bases between. CDR3 residues: CASSSTPGGYTF. The CDR3, as DNA: TGTGCCAGCAGCTCCACCCCCGGTGGCTACACCTTC.

The chain joins TRBV7-2 to TRBJ2-2; possibly TRBD2 for D (6 bases). This CDR3 spans 14 amino acids. The V gene's germline CDR1 is SGHTA and CDR2 FQGNSA. V lost 4 bases, J lost 4 bases, and 10 bases lay in between. The CDR3 reads CASSSGLTTGELFF. The CDR3 DNA reads as TGTGCCAGCAGCTCGGGACTTACCACCGGGGAGCTGTTTTTT.